A selection of T cell receptor beta chains follows, all from one sample in a study of T-cell memory formation after mild COVID-19. MiXCR, applied by TCRdb to the 5' RACE reads, yields one record per CDR3 protein. The repertoire holds roughly 80,000 distinct CDR3 sequences, with around 27% as singletons. The sequenced material came from PBMCs or a T cell subset sorted from them (not recorded which). These receptors were obtained from a man aged 18 to 30 who had mild COVID-19 (a few samples of this study predate the infection). Cell type and time point are not known. Both conserved end residues are part of each CDR3. Each record gives: D gene, J gene, V gene, clone size, CDR3 protein, CDR3 DNA. D genes are given only for firm matches. Expanded clones get a size class; other rows say once, few or many, or leave the size out.

>TRBD1|TRBJ1-1|TRBV5-6|NA
CASSPGTAQAFF
TGTGCCAGCAGCCCCGGGACAGCCCAAGCTTTCTTT
>NA|TRBJ2-1|TRBV11-2|few
CASSLYPQGGASSYNEQFF
TGTGCCAGCAGCTTATACCCCCAAGGCGGGGCAAGCTCCTACAATGAGCAGTTCTTC
>TRBD1|TRBJ2-1|TRBV11-2|NA
CASSLLPGQRNEQFF
TGTGCCAGCAGCTTACTGCCGGGACAGAGAAATGAGCAGTTCTTC
>TRBD2|TRBJ2-1|TRBV6-4|many
CASSDTSVSEQFF
TGTGCCAGCAGTGATACTAGCGTTTCTGAGCAGTTCTTC
>NA|TRBJ1-2|TRBV12-3/TRBV12-4|few
CASSLGRVDGYTF
TGTGCCAGCAGTTTGGGCAGGGTTGATGGCTACACCTTC
>NA|TRBJ1-2|TRBV3-1|few
CASSQEIGQINYGYTF
TGTGCCAGCAGCCAAGAGATCGGACAGATCAACTATGGCTACACCTTC
>TRBD2|TRBJ2-1|TRBV4-2|few
CASSPGTSGDNEQFF
TGTGCCAGCAGTCCCGGGACTAGCGGGGACAATGAGCAGTTCTTC
>TRBD1|TRBJ2-1|TRBV3-1|few
CASSFSGTGLHNEQFF
TGTGCCAGCAGCTTCTCCGGGACAGGGCTCCACAATGAGCAGTTCTTC
>NA|TRBJ2-1|TRBV6-2/TRBV6-3|NA
CASSYGQGGQFF
TGTGCCAGCAGTTACGGGCAGGGTGGGCAGTTCTTC
>NA|TRBJ2-1|TRBV10-3|NA
CAIRRDYNEQFF
TGTGCCATCAGACGGGACTACAATGAGCAGTTCTTC
>TRBD2|TRBJ2-5|TRBV12-3/TRBV12-4|NA
CASSWRGGETQYF
TGTGCCAGCAGTTGGCGGGGAGGGGAGACCCAGTACTTC
>NA|TRBJ1-1|TRBV10-3|large
CAISESRRFTEAFF
TGTGCCATCAGTGAGTCACGGAGGTTCACTGAAGCTTTCTTT
>NA|TRBJ1-1|TRBV4-1|once
CASSQEQARVTEAFF
TGCGCCAGCAGCCAAGAACAAGCCAGGGTTACTGAAGCTTTCTTT
>NA|TRBJ2-5|TRBV6-5|NA
CASSGPVRTQYF
TGTGCCAGCAGCGGACCCGTCCGGACCCAGTACTTC
>NA|TRBJ2-2|TRBV7-9|few
CASSSETARNTGELFF
TGTGCCAGCAGCTCAGAGACAGCCCGGAACACCGGGGAGCTGTTTTTT
>TRBD2|TRBJ2-1|TRBV12-3/TRBV12-4|few
CASSPGGVGNEQFF
TGTGCCAGCAGTCCCGGGGGGGTAGGGAATGAGCAGTTCTTC
>NA|TRBJ2-5|TRBV28|NA
CASGPGTQYF
TGTGCCAGCGGACCAGGGACCCAGTACTTC
>NA|TRBJ1-1|TRBV5-4|NA
CASSLWIGEPGGFAEAFF
TGTGCCAGCAGCTTGTGGATTGGCGAACCGGGGGGATTCGCTGAAGCTTTCTTT
>NA|TRBJ2-2|TRBV6-5|NA
CASTLDRNTGELFF
TGTGCCAGCACCTTGGACAGAAACACCGGGGAGCTGTTTTTT
>NA|TRBJ2-5|TRBV7-9|few
CASSPPPGGGETQYF
TGTGCCAGCAGCCCCCCGCCCGGGGGCGGAGAGACCCAGTACTTC
>NA|TRBJ2-3|TRBV7-8|NA
CASSLDTFVYGASFTDTQYF
TGTGCCAGCAGCTTAGATACCTTTGTCTACGGGGCGTCTTTCACAGATACGCAGTATTTT
>TRBD1|TRBJ2-7|TRBV29-1|NA
CSVDSLTGTGYEQYF
TGCAGCGTTGACAGTCTGACCGGGACAGGTTACGAGCAGTACTTC
>NA|TRBJ2-1|TRBV4-3|few
CASSFRTQEHEQFF
TGCGCCAGCAGCTTCCGGACTCAAGAGCATGAGCAGTTCTTC
>NA|TRBJ2-1|TRBV7-6|NA
CASSYSRSHNEQFF
TGTGCCAGCAGCTATAGCCGGAGCCACAATGAGCAGTTCTTC
>NA|TRBJ2-2|TRBV12-5|few
CASGSGGTGELFF
TGTGCTAGTGGATCGGGTGGCACCGGGGAGCTGTTTTTT
>TRBD2|TRBJ2-7|TRBV13|few
CASSIKTSGAHEQYF
TGTGCCAGCAGCATTAAGACTAGCGGGGCTCACGAGCAGTACTTC
>NA|TRBJ1-6|TRBV11-2|few
CASSPIGFNSPLHF
TGTGCCAGCAGCCCTATTGGGTTTAATTCACCCCTCCACTTT
>NA|TRBJ2-3|TRBV7-3|NA
CASSPGRAGVHTQYF
TGTGCCAGCAGCCCAGGGCGGGCAGGGGTACATACGCAGTATTTT
>NA|TRBJ2-1|TRBV7-6|NA
CASSRGARGAFNEQFF
TGTGCCAGCAGCCGAGGGGCTCGGGGGGCCTTCAATGAGCAGTTCTTC
>TRBD2|TRBJ2-1|TRBV27|few
CASRVGTSGGVNEQFF
TGTGCCAGCAGAGTCGGGACTAGCGGGGGGGTGAATGAGCAGTTCTTC
>NA|TRBJ1-2|TRBV9|NA
CASSPRDGLSNGYTF
TGTGCCAGCAGCCCAAGGGACGGCCTGTCCAATGGCTACACCTTC
>NA|TRBJ2-2|TRBV4-2|NA
CASRGTERDTGELFF
TGTGCCAGCAGGGGGACGGAACGCGACACCGGGGAGCTGTTTTTT
>NA|TRBJ2-2|TRBV9|NA
CASSVKHAGELFF
TGTGCCAGCAGCGTAAAGCACGCCGGTGAGCTGTTTTTT
>NA|TRBJ2-7|TRBV5-6|NA
CASSEGHNYEQYF
TGTGCCAGCAGCGAGGGCCACAACTACGAGCAGTACTTC
>NA|TRBJ2-1|TRBV5-4|few
CASSLGQGNNEQFF
TGTGCCAGCAGCTTGGGGCAGGGTAACAATGAGCAGTTCTTC
>TRBD2|TRBJ2-3|TRBV7-3|NA
CASSRAGGGDTQYF
TGTGCCAGCAGCCGGGCAGGCGGGGGAGATACGCAGTATTTT
>TRBD2|TRBJ2-1|TRBV9|few
CASSVHFLAGGDEQFF
TGTGCCAGCAGCGTCCACTTCCTAGCGGGGGGCGATGAGCAGTTCTTC